What follows describes a single T cell receptor beta chain. The target of this receptor is not known. Nothing much larger sits one base from this clone, and base qualities are not available. The sample is drawn from a study of Ad26.COV2.S vaccination and SARS-CoV-2 variants (dated by TCRdb to about 2021). Study-level background: Donors in the vaccine arm were drawn from COV1001, a phase I-IIa trial of Ad26.COV2.S in healthy adults that was multicentre, randomized, double-blind and placebo-controlled. Dosing of Ad26.COV2.S was intramuscular, at either 5x10^10 or 1x10^11 viral particles, delivered as one shot or as two shots spaced 56 days apart. TCRbeta repertoire sequencing served as the tool for gauging how specific and how broad the SARS-CoV-2-reactive T cell receptors were following Ad26.COV2.S vaccination. The TCR-sequenced set comprised around 30 samples: around 20 Ad26.COV2.S vaccine recipients, 5 placebo recipients and 8 SARS-CoV-2 convalescent individuals. Participants in the trial were split at random into five groups of five each, receiving low-dose or high-dose Ad26.COV2.S once or twice, or else placebo on both occasions. Investigators remained blinded to trial group allocation during experiments and outcome assessment. Broad study findings and their caveats: After vaccination, spike-specific CD8+ and CD4+ T cell responses were reported to show substantial breadth. Comparing responses between vaccine doses or regimens was not something the study was powered to do. Spike-specific TCR breadth was higher in Ad26.COV2.S recipients than in placebo recipients (P = 0.0014). Vaccine and placebo recipients had similar non-spike TCR breadth, a finding consistent with the vaccine containing only spike. According to the authors, total T cell responses may have been underestimated by the TCR breadth and depth analyses.

CDR1 and CDR2, per the germline V gene (reference sequence), are SEHNR and FQNEAQ. V sheds 0 bases and J sheds 1 base, leaving 3 bases between their ends. Reading from cysteine to phenylalanine, the CDR3 counts 14 amino acids. Left in the record is the CDR3 DNA by itself, 42 bases read in frame from the first base. The immunoSEQ Assay was used to sequence TCRbeta CDR3 regions. After extraction, genomic DNA underwent amplification by bias-controlled multiplex PCR, followed by high-throughput sequencing. As for the original processing: To quantify the absolute abundance of every unique TCRbeta CDR3 region, sequences were collapsed and filtered. Usable DNA was measured by amplifying reference genes present in all nucleated cells, and TCRbeta template counts were normalized to that usable DNA to estimate T cell fraction. Repertoire TCRs were annotated as SARS-CoV-2-specific when V gene, CDR3 amino acid sequence and J gene were exactly matched to a known reactive TCR set. The reference SARS-CoV-2 TCR set was obtained from MIRA and was filtered for enrichment in COVID-19-positive ImmuneCODE repertoires, whereby public or cross-reactive TCRs were removed. Based on the MIRA antigens, annotated TCRs were further analysed at the level of specific ORF or position within ORF. Breadth was defined as annotated unique rearrangements over total unique productive rearrangements; depth was the summed frequency of those rearrangements. Two-sided Wilcoxon rank-sum tests were used to compare TCR breadth between groups. The clones in this table, taken by TCRdb from immuneACCESS, are in-frame only. Not every clone is retained; where verified, under half of the shortfall comes from an unresolved V gene, and the cause of the rest is unknown. V and J calls and clone size are copied from that table; D and trimming were computed from the DNA. The sample table shows fewer than 400,000 clones, and 85% are seen once. The ten largest account for around 2% of the sample.

Read against the paper, the sample's treatment or condition label means: 15 to 20 received Ad26.COV2.S at low or high dose, single or two shots; about 5 received placebo; per-sample allocation not given. Repertoires of vaccine and placebo recipients were sequenced from samples taken on day 63 after the first injection. Cohort 1b enrolled 20 to 30 adults aged 18-55 years at a single site in Boston, USA, between 29 July and 7 August 2020. Ad26.COV2.S was a replication-incompetent adenovirus type 26 vector that expressed a prefusion-stabilized SARS-CoV-2 spike protein derived from the original Wuhan strain.

The rearranged chain carries TRBV7-9 and TRBJ2-2; no D gene can be assigned with confidence. The origin of this receptor is a person aged 18-60 years who received the Ad26.COV2.S COVID-19 vaccine or a placebo. The material was peripheral blood, obtained in a trial of Ad26.COV2.S vaccine versus placebo. CDR3 region: CASSLAVNTGELFF. The DNA is TGTGCCAGCAGCTTAGCGGTGAACACCGGGGAGCTGTTTTTT.